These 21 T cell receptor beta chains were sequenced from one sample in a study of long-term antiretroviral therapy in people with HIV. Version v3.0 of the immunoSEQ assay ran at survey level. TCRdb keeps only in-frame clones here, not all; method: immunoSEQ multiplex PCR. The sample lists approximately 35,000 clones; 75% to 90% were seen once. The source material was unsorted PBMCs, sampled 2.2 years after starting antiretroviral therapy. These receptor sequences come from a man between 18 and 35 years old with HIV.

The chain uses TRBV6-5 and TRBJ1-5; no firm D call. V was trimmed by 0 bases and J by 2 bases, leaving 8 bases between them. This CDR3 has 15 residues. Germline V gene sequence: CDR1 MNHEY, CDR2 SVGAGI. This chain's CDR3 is CASSYSRLGNQPQHF. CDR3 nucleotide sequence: TGTGCCAGCAGTTACTCGAGGCTGGGCAATCAGCCCCAGCATTTT.

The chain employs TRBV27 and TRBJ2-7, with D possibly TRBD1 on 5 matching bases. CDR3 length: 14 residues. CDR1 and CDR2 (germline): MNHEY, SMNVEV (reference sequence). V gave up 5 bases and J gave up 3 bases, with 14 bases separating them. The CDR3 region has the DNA TGTGCCAGCAGTACAGGTACGGCCCGCTACGAGCAGTACTTC. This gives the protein CASSTGTARYEQYF.

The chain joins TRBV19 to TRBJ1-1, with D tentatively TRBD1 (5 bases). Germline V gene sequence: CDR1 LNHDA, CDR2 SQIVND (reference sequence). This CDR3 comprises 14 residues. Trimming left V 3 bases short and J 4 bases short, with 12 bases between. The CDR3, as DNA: TGTGCCAGTAGTATCCTGGGGCAGAGCACTGAAGCTTTCTTT. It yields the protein CASSILGQSTEAFF.

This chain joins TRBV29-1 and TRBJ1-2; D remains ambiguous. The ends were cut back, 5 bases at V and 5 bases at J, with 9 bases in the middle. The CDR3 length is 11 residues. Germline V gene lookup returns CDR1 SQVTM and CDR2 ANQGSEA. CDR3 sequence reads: CSVLNRYGYTF. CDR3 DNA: TGCAGCGTTTTGAACCGGTATGGCTACACCTTC.

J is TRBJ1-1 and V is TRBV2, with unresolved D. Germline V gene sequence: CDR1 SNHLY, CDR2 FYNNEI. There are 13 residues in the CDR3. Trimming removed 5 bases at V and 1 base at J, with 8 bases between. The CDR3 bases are TGTGCCAGCAGTACGGAGAAGAACACTGAAGCTTTCTTT. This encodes CASSTEKNTEAFF.

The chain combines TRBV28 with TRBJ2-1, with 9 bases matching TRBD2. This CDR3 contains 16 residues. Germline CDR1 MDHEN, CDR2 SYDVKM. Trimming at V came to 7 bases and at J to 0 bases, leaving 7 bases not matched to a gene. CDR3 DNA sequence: TGTGCCAGCAAAGTAGCGGGAGTTTCCTCCTACAATGAGCAGTTCTTC. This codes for CASKVAGVSSYNEQFF.

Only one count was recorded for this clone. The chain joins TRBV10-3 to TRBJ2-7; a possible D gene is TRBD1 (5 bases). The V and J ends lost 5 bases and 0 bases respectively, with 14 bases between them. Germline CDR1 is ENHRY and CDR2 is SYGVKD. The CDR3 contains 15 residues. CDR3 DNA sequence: TGTGCCATCAGTTTCGACAGTCGTAGCTCCTACGAGCAGTACTTC. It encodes CAISFDSRSSYEQYF.

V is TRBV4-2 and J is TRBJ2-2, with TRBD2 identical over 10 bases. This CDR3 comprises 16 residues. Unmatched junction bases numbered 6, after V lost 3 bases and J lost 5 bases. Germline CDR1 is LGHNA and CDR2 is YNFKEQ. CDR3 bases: TGTGCCAGCAGCCAGGAGCGGGGGGGCCGAACCGGGGAGCTGTTTTTT. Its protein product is CASSQERGGRTGELFF.

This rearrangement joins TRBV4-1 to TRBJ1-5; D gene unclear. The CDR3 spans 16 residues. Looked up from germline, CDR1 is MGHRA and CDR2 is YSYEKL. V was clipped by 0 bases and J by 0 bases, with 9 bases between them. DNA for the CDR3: TGCGCCAGCAGCCAAGAGATACAGAATAGCAATCAGCCCCAGCATTTT. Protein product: CASSQEIQNSNQPQHF.

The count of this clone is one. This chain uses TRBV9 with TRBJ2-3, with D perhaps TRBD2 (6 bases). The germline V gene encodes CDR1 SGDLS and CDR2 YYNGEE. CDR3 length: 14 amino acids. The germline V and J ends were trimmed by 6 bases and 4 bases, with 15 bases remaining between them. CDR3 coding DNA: TGTGCCAGCACCCGGGGGTGGGTCCCAGATACGCAGTATTTT. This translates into CASTRGWVPDTQYF.

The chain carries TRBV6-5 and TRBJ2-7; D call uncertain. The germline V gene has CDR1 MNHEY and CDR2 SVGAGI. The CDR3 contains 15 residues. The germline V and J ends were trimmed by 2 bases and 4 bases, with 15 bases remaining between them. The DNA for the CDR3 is TGTGCCAGCAGTTACAGTGGACCGGGTGGGTACGAGCAGTACTTC. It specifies CASSYSGPGGYEQYF.

The CDR3, as DNA: TGCAGCGTTGGACAGCCCGGTAACGAGCAGTACTTC. It encodes CSVGQPGNEQYF. The J gene is TRBJ2-7, the V gene TRBV29-1; D is perhaps TRBD1 (5 bases). Per the germline V gene, CDR1 is SQVTM and CDR2 is ANQGSEA. V lost 4 bases and J lost 5, with 12 bases in between. The CDR3 is 12 amino acids.

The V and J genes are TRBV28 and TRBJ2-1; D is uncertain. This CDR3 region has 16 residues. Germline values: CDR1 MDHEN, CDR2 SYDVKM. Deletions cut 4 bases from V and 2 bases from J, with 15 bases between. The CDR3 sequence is CASSSAPGTAYNEQFF. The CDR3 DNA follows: TGTGCCAGCAGTTCGGCCCCGGGCACTGCCTACAATGAGCAGTTCTTC. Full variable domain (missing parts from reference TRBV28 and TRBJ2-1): DVKVTQSSRYLVKRTGEKVFLECVQDMDHENMFWYRQDPGLGLRLIYFSYDVKMKEKGDIPEGYSVSREKKERFSLILESASTNQTSMYLCASSSAPGTAYNEQFFGPGTRLTVL.

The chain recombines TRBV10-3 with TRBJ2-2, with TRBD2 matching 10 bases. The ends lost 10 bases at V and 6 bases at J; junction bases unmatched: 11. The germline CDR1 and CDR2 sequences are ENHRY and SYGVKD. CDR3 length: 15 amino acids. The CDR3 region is CASARASGSAGELFF. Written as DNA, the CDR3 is TGTGCCAGCGCCCGGGCTAGCGGGAGTGCCGGGGAGCTGTTTTTT.

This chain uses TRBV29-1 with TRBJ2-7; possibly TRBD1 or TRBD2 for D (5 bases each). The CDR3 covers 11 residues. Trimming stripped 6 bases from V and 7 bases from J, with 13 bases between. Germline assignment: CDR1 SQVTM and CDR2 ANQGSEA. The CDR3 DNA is TGCAGCGTCGTTGGGACGGATGAGCAGTACTTC. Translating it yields CSVVGTDEQYF.

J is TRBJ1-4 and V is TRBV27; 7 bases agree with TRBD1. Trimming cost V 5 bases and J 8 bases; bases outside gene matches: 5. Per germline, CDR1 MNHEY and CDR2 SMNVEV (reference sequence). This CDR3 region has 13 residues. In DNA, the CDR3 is TGTGCCAGCAGTATGACAGGGAGAGAAAAACTGTTTTTT. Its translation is CASSMTGREKLFF. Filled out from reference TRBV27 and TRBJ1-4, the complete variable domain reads EAQVTQNPRYLITVTGKKLTVTCSQNMNHEYMSWYRQDPGLGLRQIYYSMNVEVTDKGDVPEGYKVSRKEKRNFPLILESPSPNQTSLYFCASSMTGREKLFFGSGTQLSVL.

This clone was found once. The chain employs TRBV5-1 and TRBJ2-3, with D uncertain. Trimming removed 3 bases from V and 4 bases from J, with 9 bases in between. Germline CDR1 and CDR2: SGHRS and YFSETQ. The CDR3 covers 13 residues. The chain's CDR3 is CASSYFRSDTQYF. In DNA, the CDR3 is TGCGCCAGCAGCTACTTCAGGTCAGATACGCAGTATTTT.

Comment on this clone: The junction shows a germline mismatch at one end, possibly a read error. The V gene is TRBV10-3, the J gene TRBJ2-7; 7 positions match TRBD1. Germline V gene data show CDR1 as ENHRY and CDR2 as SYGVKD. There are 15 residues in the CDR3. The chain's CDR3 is CASSYWPGGTYEQYF. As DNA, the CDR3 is TGTGCCAGCAGTTATTGGCCAGGGGGAACCTACGAGCAGTACTTC.

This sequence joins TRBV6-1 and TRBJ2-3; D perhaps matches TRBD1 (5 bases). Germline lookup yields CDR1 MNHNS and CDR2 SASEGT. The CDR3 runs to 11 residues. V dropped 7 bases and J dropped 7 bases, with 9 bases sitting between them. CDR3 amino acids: CASTLDNTQYF. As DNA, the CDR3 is TGTGCCAGCACTTTGGACAATACGCAGTATTTT.

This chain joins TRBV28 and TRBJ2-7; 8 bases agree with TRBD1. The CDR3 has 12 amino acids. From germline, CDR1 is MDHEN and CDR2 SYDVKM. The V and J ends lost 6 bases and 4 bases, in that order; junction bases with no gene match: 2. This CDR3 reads CASSGQGYEQYF. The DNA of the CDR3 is TGTGCCAGCAGCGGACAGGGTTACGAGCAGTACTTC.

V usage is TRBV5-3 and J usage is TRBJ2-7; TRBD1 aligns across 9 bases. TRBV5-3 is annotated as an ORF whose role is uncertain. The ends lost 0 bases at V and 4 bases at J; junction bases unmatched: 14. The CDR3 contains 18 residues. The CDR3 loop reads CARSLAGTGLPPLYEQYF. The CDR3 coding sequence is TGTGCCAGAAGCTTGGCCGGGACAGGGCTTCCCCCTTTGTACGAGCAGTACTTC.